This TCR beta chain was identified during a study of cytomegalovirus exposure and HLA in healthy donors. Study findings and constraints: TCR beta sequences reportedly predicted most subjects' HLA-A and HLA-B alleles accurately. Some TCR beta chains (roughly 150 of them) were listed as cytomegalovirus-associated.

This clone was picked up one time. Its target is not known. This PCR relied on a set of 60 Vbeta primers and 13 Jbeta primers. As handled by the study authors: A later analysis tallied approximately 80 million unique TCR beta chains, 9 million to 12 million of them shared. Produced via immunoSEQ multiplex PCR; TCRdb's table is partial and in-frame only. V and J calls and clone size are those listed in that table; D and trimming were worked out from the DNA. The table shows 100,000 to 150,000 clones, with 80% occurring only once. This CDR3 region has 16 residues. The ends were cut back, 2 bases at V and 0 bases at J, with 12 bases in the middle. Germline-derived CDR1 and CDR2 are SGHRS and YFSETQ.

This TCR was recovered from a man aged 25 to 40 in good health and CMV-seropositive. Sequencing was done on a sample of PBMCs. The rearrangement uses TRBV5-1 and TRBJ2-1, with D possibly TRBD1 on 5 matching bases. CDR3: CASSLPQVSSYNEQFF. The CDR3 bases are TGCGCCAGCAGCTTACCACAGGTAAGCTCCTACAATGAGCAGTTCTTC.